Listed here are 14 T cell receptor beta chains from one sample, sequenced in a study of cytomegalovirus exposure and HLA in healthy donors listed by TCRdb under 2017. Libraries were built with the immunoSEQ multiplex PCR assay. TCRdb re-hosts the immuneACCESS table, in-frame sequences only. Its copies lack some clones; in the studies checked, an unresolved V gene accounts for under half of them, and the cause for the rest is not known. This sample lists about 160,000 clones; approximately 96% were detected once. The ten most abundant clones make up roughly 0.83% of the sample. Sequencing was carried out using PBMCs. These receptors were collected from a woman younger than 30 in good health and CMV-seronegative.

The gene calls are TRBV2 and TRBJ1-2; 9 bases are a match to TRBD1. This CDR3 spans 14 amino acids. V trimming: 1 base; J trimming: 7 bases; junction bases outside the gene matches: 4. Germline CDR1 is SNHLY and CDR2 is FYNNEI. This CDR3 is CASSEVDRGRGYTF. The CDR3 DNA reads TGTGCCAGCAGTGAAGTGGACAGGGGTCGTGGCTACACCTTC.

The chain recombines TRBV5-1 with TRBJ2-5, with a tentative D call TRBD2 (5 bases). Germline V gives CDR1 SGHRS, CDR2 YFSETQ. The CDR3 length is 13 residues. Trimming pared 7 bases from V and 1 base from J, leaving 11 bases between. CDR3 DNA: TGCGCCAGCGCCCAGAGCGGCCAAGAGACCCAGTACTTC. This sequence encodes CASAQSGQETQYF.

The genes are TRBV28 and TRBJ1-4; 8 bases map to TRBD1. V lost 8 bases, J lost 5 bases, and 16 bases stayed unmatched. The CDR3 runs to 17 residues. CDR1 is MDHEN, CDR2 SYDVKM, per germline. Written as DNA, the CDR3 is TGTGCCAGCGGCCGGACAGGGTATTTAAGTAGGAATGAAAAACTGTTTTTT. Its protein product is CASGRTGYLSRNEKLFF.

The chain joins TRBV7-2 to TRBJ2-5; the D gene is possibly TRBD2 (5 bases). Germline CDR1 reads SGHTA; CDR2 reads FQGNSA. V lost 4 bases and J lost 5, with 11 bases in between. CDR3 size: 13 residues. CDR3 sequence: CASSSEVRETQYF. CDR3 DNA sequence: TGTGCCAGCAGCTCGGAGGTGAGGGAGACCCAGTACTTC.

This rearrangement joins TRBV6-6 to TRBJ1-1; perhaps TRBD1 as D (6 bases). CDR1 is MNHNY, CDR2 SVGAGI, per germline (reference sequence). This CDR3 spans 13 amino acids. Trimming cost V 5 bases and J 4 bases, with 11 bases left between them. The CDR3 sequence is CASSHGQTTEAFF. In DNA form, the CDR3 reads TGTGCCAGCAGTCACGGACAGACCACTGAAGCTTTCTTT.

CDR3 protein: CATSRDFSTNEKLFF. CDR3 in DNA: TGTGCCACCAGCAGAGATTTCTCAACTAATGAAAAACTGTTTTTT. This rearrangement joins TRBV15 to TRBJ1-4; D gene unclear. There are 15 residues in the CDR3. Trimming stripped 0 bases from V and 0 bases from J, with 5 bases between. The germline gives CDR1 LNHNV, CDR2 YYDKDF (reference sequence).

The rearrangement links TRBV9 to TRBJ2-3; D is uncertain. CDR3 length: 14 residues. Between the trimmed V and J ends, which lost 0 bases and 2 bases, there was a span of 7 bases. The germline V gene has CDR1 SGDLS and CDR2 YYNGEE. The CDR3 region has the DNA TGTGCCAGCAGCGTAGCGGTGAACACAGATACGCAGTATTTT. The encoded protein is CASSVAVNTDTQYF.

This sequence joins TRBV30 and TRBJ1-1; D is perhaps TRBD1 (6 bases). The CDR3 sequence is 15 residues long. The germline gives CDR1 GTSNPN, CDR2 SVGIG (reference sequence). The V and J ends lost 3 bases and 3 bases respectively, with 17 bases between them. The CDR3 DNA reads TGTGCCTGGAGACTAGGGGGGGGACGGGACACTGAAGCTTTCTTT. Protein: CAWRLGGGRDTEAFF.

This clone turned up a few times. The rearrangement uses TRBV11-1 and TRBJ2-1, with D perhaps TRBD2 (5 bases). The V end was cut by 3 bases, the J end by 10 bases, with 10 bases between. Per germline, CDR1 SGHAT and CDR2 FQDESV (reference sequence). The CDR3 length is 12 residues. The CDR3 sequence is CASSFGLAEQFF. Here the CDR3 DNA reads TGTGCCAGCAGCTTTGGATTAGCGGAGCAGTTCTTC.

This chain joins TRBV5-5 and TRBJ2-7, with 8 bases matching TRBD1. The junction had 3 bases not matched to a gene; V was cut back by 4 bases and J by 3 bases. Germline loops: CDR1 SGHKS, CDR2 YYEKEE (reference sequence). The CDR3 totals 13 residues. The CDR3 nucleotides are TGTGCCAGCAGCATGGGACAGGACTACGAGCAGTACTTC. Its protein product is CASSMGQDYEQYF.

The chain carries TRBV6-5 and TRBJ1-6; tentatively, D is TRBD1 (6 bases). V shed 5 bases and J shed 7 bases, with 15 bases lying between them. The CDR3 runs to 15 residues. CDR1 and CDR2 (germline): MNHEY, SVGAGI. The CDR3 is CASSAQGQGNSPLHF. The CDR3 DNA sequence: TGTGCCAGCAGTGCCCAGGGGCAGGGAAATTCACCCCTCCACTTT.

V is TRBV7-8 and J is TRBJ1-2; TRBD1 agrees at 7 bases. V lost 5 bases to trimming and J lost 8 bases; unmatched junction nucleotides: 17. Germline CDR1 is SGHVS and CDR2 is FQNEAQ. The CDR3 runs 16 residues. CDR3 in amino acids: CASSPYGGQLTLGYTF. In DNA, the CDR3 is TGTGCCAGCAGCCCGTACGGGGGACAGCTCACTTTGGGCTACACCTTC.

The rearrangement joins TRBV5-1 to TRBJ1-1; 7 bases align to TRBD1. After removal of 7 bases from V and 0 bases from J, the junction contained 6 bases not matched to a gene. From germline, CDR1 is SGHRS and CDR2 YFSETQ. The CDR3 is made up of 14 amino acids. The chain's CDR3 is CASQQGVVNTEAFF. CDR3 DNA: TGCGCCAGCCAGCAGGGGGTCGTGAACACTGAAGCTTTCTTT.

The genes are TRBV7-2 and TRBJ2-3; D perhaps matches TRBD2 (5 bases). The germline V gene encodes CDR1 SGHTA and CDR2 FQGNSA. V shed 1 base and J shed 4 bases, with 9 bases lying between them. CDR3 size: 14 residues. As DNA, the CDR3 is TGTGCCAGCAGCTTAGGCCGGGGAGCAGATACGCAGTATTTT. This translates into CASSLGRGADTQYF. Supplemented by reference TRBV7-2 and TRBJ2-3, the full variable domain reads GAGVSQSPSNKVTEKGKDVELRCDPISGHTALYWYRQSLGQGLEFLIYFQGNSAPDKSGLPSDRFSAERTGGSVSTLTIQRTQQEDSAVYLCASSLGRGADTQYFGPGTRLTVL.